This T cell receptor (beta chain) was captured in a study of T cells in Graves' hyperthyroidism and ophthalmopathy. Whole-study findings and limits: Most thyroid-expanded clonotypes above 0.001 were also found in blood. Through a model of 13 V-J features, ophthalmopathy was separated from stable hyperthyroidism.

Not enrolled were patients with uncontrolled infection, other autoimmune disease, pregnancy or lactation. The source of the PBMCs was over 8.5 ml of fresh peripheral blood. This clonotype was picked up many times. The antigen is not known. Trimming took 5 bases from V and 2 from J, leaving 9 bases between them. CDR3 length: 13 residues. Germline V gene lookup returns CDR1 MNHEY and CDR2 SMNVEV (reference sequence). Amplified TCR beta CDR3 regions came from RNA transcripts. Using the HTBI primer set, a first-round RT-PCR was run on the TCR CDR3. TCRdb independently ran MiXCR on the multiplex PCR reads; one entry per CDR3 protein. Of around 190,000 distinct CDR3 sequences listed, roughly 17% are singletons.

The origin of this receptor is a woman aged 50 to 65 with Graves' hyperthyroidism. The chain couples TRBV27 to TRBJ2-5, with unresolved D. Specimen: blood. This CDR3 reads CASSTALQETQYF. Here the CDR3 DNA reads TGTGCCAGCAGTACGGCACTACAAGAGACCCAGTACTTC.